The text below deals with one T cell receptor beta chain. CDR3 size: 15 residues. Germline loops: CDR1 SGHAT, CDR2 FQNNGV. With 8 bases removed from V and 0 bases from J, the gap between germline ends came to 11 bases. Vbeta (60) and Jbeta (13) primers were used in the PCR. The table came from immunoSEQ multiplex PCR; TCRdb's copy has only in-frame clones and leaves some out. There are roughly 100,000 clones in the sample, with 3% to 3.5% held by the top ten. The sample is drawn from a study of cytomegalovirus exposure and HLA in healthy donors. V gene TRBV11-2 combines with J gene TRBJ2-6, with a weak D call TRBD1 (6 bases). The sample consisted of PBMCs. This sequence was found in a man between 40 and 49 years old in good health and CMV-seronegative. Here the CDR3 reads CASGQSNSGANVLTF. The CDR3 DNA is TGTGCCAGCGGACAGTCCAACTCTGGGGCCAACGTCCTGACTTTC.